This TCR beta chain originates from a study of T cell changes during pregnancy in multiple sclerosis. This clone has just one count. Trimming left V 4 bases short and J 4 bases short, with 22 bases between. This CDR3 spans 17 amino acids. From germline, CDR1 is LNHDA and CDR2 SQIVND (reference sequence). The table came from immunoSEQ multiplex PCR; TCRdb's copy has only in-frame clones and leaves some out. The data contain 48,000 or so clones, 94% of them singletons. Source: CD4+ T cells from peripheral blood mononuclear cells, taken in the first trimester of pregnancy. This receptor was taken from a female donor with multiple sclerosis, enrolled in a pregnancy study. The rearrangement uses TRBV19 and TRBJ1-2; D is perhaps TRBD1 (5 bases). DNA for the CDR3: TGTGCCAGTAGTAAGAACCAAGACAGTTCACTTGTCTATGGCTACACCTTC. Encoded protein: CASSKNQDSSLVYGYTF.